The rows below give T cell receptor beta chains drawn from one sample of a study of CD4 and CD8 cells across lung adenocarcinoma regions. Using its own MiXCR run on the PCR reads, TCRdb lists one record per CDR3 protein. The sample comprises approximately 9,100 distinct CDR3 sequences, 40% to 55% of which are singletons, and approximately 20% rests with the top ten. The sequenced sample consisted of CD4+ T cells from the margin of a lung tumor. The receptors were sampled from a male donor with lung adenocarcinoma. The CD4 and CD8 labels of this study may be unreliable. Both conserved end residues are trimmed from each CDR3.

j_call v_call cdr3_aa
TRBJ1-5 TRBV6-1 ASSGTGEWVQPQH
TRBJ2-3 TRBV27 ASSEQEPTDTQY
TRBJ2-5 TRBV3-1 ASSHLETGEQY
TRBJ2-3 TRBV6-1 ASGTSGLGPDTQY
. TRBV7-6 ASSFHHPPGQGGETQY
TRBJ1-4 TRBV6-5 ASSFPPRPNEKLF
TRBJ2-1 TRBV7-2 ASSADRDPSYNEQF
. TRBV10-1 ARKPPPGQGGSRKETQY
TRBJ2-3 TRBV6-1 ASSRRLAGAFKDTQY
TRBJ2-4 TRBV2 ASRRVGDTNTQY
TRBJ2-5 TRBV6-1 ASSEGGGGGVKDTQY
TRBJ2-1 TRBV10-3 ANSGQSYNEQF
TRBJ2-5 TRBV5-5 ASSLDSAGQTQY
TRBJ2-5 TRBV6-5 ASSYSSGDYQETQY
TRBJ2-2 TRBV6-4 ASSPESYGELF
TRBJ2-5 TRBV7-2 AGLGGREQETQY
TRBJ2-1 TRBV10-3 ATRFGRYNEQF
TRBJ2-3 TRBV4-3 ASSQGVQGDTETQY
TRBJ2-3 TRBV27 ASRTISGRAPDTQY
TRBJ1-5 TRBV10-3 ATNRSPNQPQH
TRBJ2-4 TRBV6-1 ASSVAGPSAKNIQY
TRBJ2-6 TRBV7-6 ASSLAGNGANVLT
TRBJ2-2 TRBV10-1 ASSAPSLAGGTGELF
TRBJ2-3 TRBV27 ASRTIGGRDQDTQY
TRBJ1-2 TRBV28 ASSLGQVWNNGYT
TRBJ2-5 TRBV27 ASSLGLQETQY
TRBJ2-1 TRBV27 ASSLNRDTYNEQF
TRBJ1-1 TRBV6-1 ASSRTVNTEAF
TRBJ2-7 TRBV27 ASSRTGSSYEQY
TRBJ2-2 TRBV6-5 ASSYFWSRWRELF
. TRBV6-5 ASSYSTSGSNEQY
TRBJ2-2 TRBV11-2 ASSLNGVTGELF
TRBJ1-1 TRBV30 ARVAAGNTEAF
TRBJ2-3 TRBV7-2 ASSLGLAGDQKRQY
TRBJ2-4 TRBV6-1 ASSEMASGRNIQY
TRBJ2-1 TRBV6-1 ASSIGSVETRF
TRBJ2-1 TRBV4-1 ASSQIPGLAGWDRYNEQF
TRBJ2-1 TRBV27 ASSLSFPTLLYNEQF